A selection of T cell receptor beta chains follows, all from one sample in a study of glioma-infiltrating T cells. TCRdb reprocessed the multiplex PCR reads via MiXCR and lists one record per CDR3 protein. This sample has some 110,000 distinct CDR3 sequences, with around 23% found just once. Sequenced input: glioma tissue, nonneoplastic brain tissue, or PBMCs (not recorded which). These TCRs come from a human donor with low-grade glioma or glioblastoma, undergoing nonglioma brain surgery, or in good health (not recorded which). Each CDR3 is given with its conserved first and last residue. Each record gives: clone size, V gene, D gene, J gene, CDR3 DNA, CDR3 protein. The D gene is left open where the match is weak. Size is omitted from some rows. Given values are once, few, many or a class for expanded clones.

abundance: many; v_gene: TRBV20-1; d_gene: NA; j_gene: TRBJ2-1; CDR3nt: TGCAGTGCCCAGGACAGAAACAATGAGCAGTTCTTC; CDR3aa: CSAQDRNNEQFF
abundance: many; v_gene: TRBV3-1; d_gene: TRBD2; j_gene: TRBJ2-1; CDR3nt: TGTGCCAGCAGCCTATTTAGCGGGGGCTCCTACAATGAGCAGTTCTTC; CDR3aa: CASSLFSGGSYNEQFF
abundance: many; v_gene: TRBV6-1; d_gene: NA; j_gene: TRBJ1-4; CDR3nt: TGTGCCAGCAGTTCTACAGGGTTTGAAAAACTGTTTTTT; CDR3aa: CASSSTGFEKLFF
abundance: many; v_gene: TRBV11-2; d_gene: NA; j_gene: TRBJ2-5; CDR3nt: TGTGCCAGCAGCTTGTTACGGGCGAGCCAAGAGACCCAGTACTTC; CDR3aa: CASSLLRASQETQYF
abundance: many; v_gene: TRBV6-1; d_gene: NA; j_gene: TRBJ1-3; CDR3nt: TGTGCCAGCAGTTCGCAGACAGTCTCTGGAAACACCATATATTTT; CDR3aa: CASSSQTVSGNTIYF
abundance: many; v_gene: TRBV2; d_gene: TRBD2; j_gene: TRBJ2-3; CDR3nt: TGTGCCAGCATTTTAGCGGGAATCTTGGATACGCAGTATTTT; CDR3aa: CASILAGILDTQYF
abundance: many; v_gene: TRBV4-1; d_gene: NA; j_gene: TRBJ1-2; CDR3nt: TGCGCCAGCAGCTCGAGACGGTCCTATGGCTACACCTTC; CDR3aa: CASSSRRSYGYTF
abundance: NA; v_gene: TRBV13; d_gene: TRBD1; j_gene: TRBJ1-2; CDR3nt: TGTGCCAGCAGCGGGGACAGGGTTAGTGGCTACACCTTC; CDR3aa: CASSGDRVSGYTF
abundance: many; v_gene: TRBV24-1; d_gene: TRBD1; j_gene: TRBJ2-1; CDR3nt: TGTGCCACCAGTGATCTGGGACAGGGATGGGATGAGCAGTTCTTC; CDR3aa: CATSDLGQGWDEQFF
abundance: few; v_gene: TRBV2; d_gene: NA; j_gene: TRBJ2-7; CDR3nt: TGTGCCAGCAGTCCCCGCGCCCCAGCGGTTGAGCAGTACTTC; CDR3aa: CASSPRAPAVEQYF
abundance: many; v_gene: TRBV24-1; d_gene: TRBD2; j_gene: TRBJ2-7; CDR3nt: TGTGCCACCAGTGAAATAGCGGGAGGAACCTATTTTGACGAGCAGTACTTC; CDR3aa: CATSEIAGGTYFDEQYF
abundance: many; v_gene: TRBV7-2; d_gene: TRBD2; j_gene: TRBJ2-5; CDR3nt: TGTGCCAGCAGCTTAAGCGGGAACAGAGAGACCCAGTACTTC; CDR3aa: CASSLSGNRETQYF
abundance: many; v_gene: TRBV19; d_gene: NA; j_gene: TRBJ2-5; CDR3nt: TGTGCCAGTAGTATAGATGACGAGACCCAGTACTTC; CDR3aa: CASSIDDETQYF
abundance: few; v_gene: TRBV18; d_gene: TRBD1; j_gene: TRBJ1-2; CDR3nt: TGTTCCAGCTCACAGCCCACAGGGGACGGCTACACCTTC; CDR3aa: CSSSQPTGDGYTF
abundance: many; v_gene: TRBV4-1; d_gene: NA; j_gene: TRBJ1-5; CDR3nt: TGCGCCAGCAGCCAAGATAGGGGACCAGAGCCCCAGCATTTT; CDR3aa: CASSQDRGPEPQHF
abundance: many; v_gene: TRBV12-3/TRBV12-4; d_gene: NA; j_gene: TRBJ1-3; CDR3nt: TGTGCCAGCACCAGGGATTCTGGAAACACCATATATTTT; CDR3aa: CASTRDSGNTIYF
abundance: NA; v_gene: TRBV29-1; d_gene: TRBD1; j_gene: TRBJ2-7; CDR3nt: TGCAGCGGGAAGGGACAGGGCTACGAGCAGTACTTC; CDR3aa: CSGKGQGYEQYF
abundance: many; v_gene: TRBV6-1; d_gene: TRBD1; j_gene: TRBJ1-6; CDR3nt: TGTGCCAGCAGGACCACCGGGACAGGGGATAATTCACCCCTCCACTTT; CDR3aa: CASRTTGTGDNSPLHF
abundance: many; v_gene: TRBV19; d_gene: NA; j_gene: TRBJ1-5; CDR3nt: TGTGCCAGTAGCCGGACAGAAGCCAATCAGCCCCAGCATTTT; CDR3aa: CASSRTEANQPQHF
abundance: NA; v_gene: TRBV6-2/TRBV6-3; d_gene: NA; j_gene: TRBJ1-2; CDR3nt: TGTGCCAGCAGTCAAGAGTCCTTTTATGGATACACCTTC; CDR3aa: CASSQESFYGYTF
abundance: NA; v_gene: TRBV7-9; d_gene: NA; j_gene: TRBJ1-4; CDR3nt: TGTGCCAGCAGCTTATACCGGGACGACGAAAAACTGTTTTTT; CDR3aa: CASSLYRDDEKLFF
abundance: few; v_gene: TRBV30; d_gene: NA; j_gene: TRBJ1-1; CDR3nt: TGTGCCTCGGAGCTCGGGGTTGAAGCTTTCTTT; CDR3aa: CASELGVEAFF
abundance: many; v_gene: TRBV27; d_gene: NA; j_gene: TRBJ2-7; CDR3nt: TGTGCCAGCAGTTTTGGGGAAGCCTACGAGCAGTACTTC; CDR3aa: CASSFGEAYEQYF
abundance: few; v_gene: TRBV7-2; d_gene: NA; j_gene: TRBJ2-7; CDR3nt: TGTGCCAGCAGCTTAGGGGCGGTCTCCTACGAGCAGTACTTC; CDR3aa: CASSLGAVSYEQYF
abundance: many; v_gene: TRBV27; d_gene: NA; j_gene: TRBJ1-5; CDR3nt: TGTGCCAGCACTTTTCCCGGGAGGCTATTTAGCAATCAGCCCCAGCATTTT; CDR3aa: CASTFPGRLFSNQPQHF
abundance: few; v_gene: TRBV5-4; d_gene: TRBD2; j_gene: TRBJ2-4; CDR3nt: TGTGCCAGCAGCTTCGGGGCGGGAGTAGCCAAAAACATTCAGTACTTC; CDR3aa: CASSFGAGVAKNIQYF
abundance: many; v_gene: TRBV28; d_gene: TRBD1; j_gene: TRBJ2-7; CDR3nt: TGTGCCAGCAGTTCCCCTGACAGGGGGATTGGGTACGAGCAGTACTTC; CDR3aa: CASSSPDRGIGYEQYF
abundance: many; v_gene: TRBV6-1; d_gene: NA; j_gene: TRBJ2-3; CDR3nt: TGTGCCAGCTCCGAGGGCCGGGGCCGGGCGACGGATACGCAGTATTTT; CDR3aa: CASSEGRGRATDTQYF
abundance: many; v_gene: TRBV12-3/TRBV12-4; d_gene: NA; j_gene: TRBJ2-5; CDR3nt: TGTGCCAGCAGTTTTGCGGGTTTAGAGACCCAGTACTTC; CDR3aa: CASSFAGLETQYF
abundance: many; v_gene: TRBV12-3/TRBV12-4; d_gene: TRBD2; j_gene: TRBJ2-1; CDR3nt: TGTGCCAGCAGTTTAGGGACTAGCGGAAGCAATGAGCAGTTCTTC; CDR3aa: CASSLGTSGSNEQFF
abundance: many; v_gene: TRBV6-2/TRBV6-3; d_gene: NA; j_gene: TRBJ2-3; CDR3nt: TGTGCCAGCAGTTACATGGCGGAGGGGAGGATAGCAGATACGCAGTATTTT; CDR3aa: CASSYMAEGRIADTQYF
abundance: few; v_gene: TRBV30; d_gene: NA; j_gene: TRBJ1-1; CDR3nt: TGTGCCTGGAGTAATAAACAGCCCAGGGCAAACACTGAAGCTTTCTTT; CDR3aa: CAWSNKQPRANTEAFF
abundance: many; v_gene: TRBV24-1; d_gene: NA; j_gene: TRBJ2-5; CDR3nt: TGTGCCACCCGGAGACCGAAGATCCAAGAGACCCAGTACTTC; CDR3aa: CATRRPKIQETQYF
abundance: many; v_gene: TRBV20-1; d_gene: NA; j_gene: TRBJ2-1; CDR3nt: TGCAGTGCTAGAGATCTGAGCGGTTCCTACAATGAGCAGTTCTTC; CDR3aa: CSARDLSGSYNEQFF
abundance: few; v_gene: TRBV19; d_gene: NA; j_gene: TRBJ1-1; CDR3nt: TGTGCCAGTAGGAATAAAGGGGCTGAAGCTTTCTTT; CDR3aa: CASRNKGAEAFF
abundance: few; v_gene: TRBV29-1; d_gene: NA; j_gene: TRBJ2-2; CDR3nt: TGCAGCGTTGTAACTACCGGGGAGCTGTTTTTT; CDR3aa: CSVVTTGELFF
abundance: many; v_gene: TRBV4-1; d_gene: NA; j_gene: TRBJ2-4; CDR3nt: TGCGCCAGCAGCCAAGGTCAGCGGATAGCCAAAAACATTCAGTACTTC; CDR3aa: CASSQGQRIAKNIQYF
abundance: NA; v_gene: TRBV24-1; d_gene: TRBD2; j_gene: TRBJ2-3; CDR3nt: TGTGCCACCAGTGATCTTAGAGGACTAGCGGGAGGGCGTACAGATACGCAGTATTTT; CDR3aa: CATSDLRGLAGGRTDTQYF
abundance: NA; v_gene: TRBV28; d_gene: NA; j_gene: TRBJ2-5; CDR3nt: TGTGCCAGCAGTTGGACTTTACAAGAGACCCAGTACTTC; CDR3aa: CASSWTLQETQYF
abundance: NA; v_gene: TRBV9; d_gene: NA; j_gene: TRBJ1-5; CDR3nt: TGTGCCAGCAGCCTCCGAGCAGGGCCGAATCAGCCCCAGCATTTT; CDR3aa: CASSLRAGPNQPQHF
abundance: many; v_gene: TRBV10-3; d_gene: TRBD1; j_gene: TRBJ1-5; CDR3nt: TGTGCCATGAGGGGACAGGCCAATCAGCCCCAGCATTTT; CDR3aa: CAMRGQANQPQHF
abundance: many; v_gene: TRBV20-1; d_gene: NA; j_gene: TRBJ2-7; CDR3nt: TGCAGTGCTAGACGGGCAGGATATTACGAGCAGTACTTC; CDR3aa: CSARRAGYYEQYF
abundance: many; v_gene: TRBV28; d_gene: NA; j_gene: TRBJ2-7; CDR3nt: TGTGCCAGCAGTTTCTTCGGCTGGAGGGTGACCGAGCAGTACTTC; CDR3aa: CASSFFGWRVTEQYF
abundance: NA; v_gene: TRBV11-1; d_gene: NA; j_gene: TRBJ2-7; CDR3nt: TGTGCCAGCAGCCCAAGGGGGAACATGGGGGTGCAGTACTTC; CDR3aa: CASSPRGNMGVQYF
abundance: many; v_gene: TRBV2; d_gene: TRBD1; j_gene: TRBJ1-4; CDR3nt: TGTGCCAGCACCGGGACAGGGGTTAAAGAAAAACTGTTTTTT; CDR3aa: CASTGTGVKEKLFF
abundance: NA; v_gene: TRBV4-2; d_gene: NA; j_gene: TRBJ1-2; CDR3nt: TGTGCCAGCAGCCAAGGGGGATCTACCAACTATGGCTACACCTTC; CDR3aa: CASSQGGSTNYGYTF
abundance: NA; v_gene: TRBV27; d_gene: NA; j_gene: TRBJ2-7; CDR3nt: TGTGCCAGCGGTCCCCCAGGGGAGGTGTACGAGCAGTACTTC; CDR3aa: CASGPPGEVYEQYF
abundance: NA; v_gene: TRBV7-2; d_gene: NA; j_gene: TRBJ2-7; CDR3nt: TGTGCCAGCAGCTTTTTATCGGGGAGCTCCGAGCGGTACTTC; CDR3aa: CASSFLSGSSERYF
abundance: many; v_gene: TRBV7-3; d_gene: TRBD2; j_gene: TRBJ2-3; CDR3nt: TGTGCCAGCAGCCCACTCGGCGGGAGGGCCCCGGATACGCAGTATTTT; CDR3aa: CASSPLGGRAPDTQYF
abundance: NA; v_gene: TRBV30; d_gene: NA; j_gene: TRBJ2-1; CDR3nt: TGTGCCGCGGAGGGGGGAGGCTCCTACAATGAGCAGTTCTTC; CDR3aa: CAAEGGGSYNEQFF
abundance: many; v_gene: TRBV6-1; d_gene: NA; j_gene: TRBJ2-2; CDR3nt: TGTGCCAGCAGCTCTAATTACGGGGAGCTGTTTTTT; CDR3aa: CASSSNYGELFF
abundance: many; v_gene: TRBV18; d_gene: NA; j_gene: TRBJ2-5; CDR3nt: TGTGCCAGCTCACCACCAGGGGTGAGAGAGACCCAGTACTTC; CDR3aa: CASSPPGVRETQYF
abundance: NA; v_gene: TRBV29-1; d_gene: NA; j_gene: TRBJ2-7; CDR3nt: TGCAGCATCTCCCCTCTGGCAGGATCCAGCGAGCAGTACTTC; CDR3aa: CSISPLAGSSEQYF
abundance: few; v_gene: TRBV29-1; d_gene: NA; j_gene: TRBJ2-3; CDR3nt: TGCAGCGTCGACAAGGGCACAGATACGCAGTATTTT; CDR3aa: CSVDKGTDTQYF
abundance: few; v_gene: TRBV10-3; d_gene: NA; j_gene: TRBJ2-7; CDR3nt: TGTGCCACCCTGGGGGACGGGTCCTACGAGCAGTACTTC; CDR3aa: CATLGDGSYEQYF
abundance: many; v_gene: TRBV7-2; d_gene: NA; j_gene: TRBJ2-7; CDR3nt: TGTGCCAGCACCTTGGGGGGAGGTAACTACGAGCAGTACTTC; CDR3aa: CASTLGGGNYEQYF
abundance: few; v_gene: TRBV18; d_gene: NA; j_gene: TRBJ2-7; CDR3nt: TGTGCCAGCTCATTGGCAGGGGACTACGAGCAGTACTTC; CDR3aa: CASSLAGDYEQYF
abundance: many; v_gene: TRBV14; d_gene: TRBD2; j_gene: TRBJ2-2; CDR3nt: TGTGCCAGCAGCCAAGTAGGGAGCGGGAGTAACACCGGGGAGCTGTTTTTT; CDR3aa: CASSQVGSGSNTGELFF
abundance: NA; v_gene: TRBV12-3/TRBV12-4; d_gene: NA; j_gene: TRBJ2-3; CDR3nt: TGTGCCAGCAGTTTTCGGCAGGGGAATACAGATACGCAGTATTTT; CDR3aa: CASSFRQGNTDTQYF